The next 2 T cell receptor beta chains were all read from a single sample in a study of blood T cell repertoires in COVID-19. Only in-frame clones appear in the TCRdb table, and some are missing; sequencing was by immunoSEQ multiplex PCR. Among around 200,000 clones listed, approximately 87% were seen once. Sequenced material: peripheral blood. The receptors stem from a woman aged 18-29 years who had recovered from COVID-19.

The chain is built from TRBV7-2 and TRBJ2-1; D remains unclear. CDR3 length: 15 residues. V gave up 1 base and J gave up 8 bases, with 15 bases separating them. CDR1 and CDR2 from the germline V gene are SGHTA and FQGNSA. The CDR3 DNA follows: TGTGCCAGCAGCTTAGGAGGTCCCAGTTTCTATGAGCAGTTCTTC. Its translation: CASSLGGPSFYEQFF.

V gene TRBV4-3 combines with J gene TRBJ2-2; D call uncertain. V was clipped by 0 bases and J by 1 base, with 3 bases between them. The CDR3 totals 14 residues. From germline, CDR1 is LGHNA and CDR2 YSLEER. In DNA form, the CDR3 reads TGCGCCAGCAGCCAAGACGTGAACACCGGGGAGCTGTTTTTT. This encodes CASSQDVNTGELFF.